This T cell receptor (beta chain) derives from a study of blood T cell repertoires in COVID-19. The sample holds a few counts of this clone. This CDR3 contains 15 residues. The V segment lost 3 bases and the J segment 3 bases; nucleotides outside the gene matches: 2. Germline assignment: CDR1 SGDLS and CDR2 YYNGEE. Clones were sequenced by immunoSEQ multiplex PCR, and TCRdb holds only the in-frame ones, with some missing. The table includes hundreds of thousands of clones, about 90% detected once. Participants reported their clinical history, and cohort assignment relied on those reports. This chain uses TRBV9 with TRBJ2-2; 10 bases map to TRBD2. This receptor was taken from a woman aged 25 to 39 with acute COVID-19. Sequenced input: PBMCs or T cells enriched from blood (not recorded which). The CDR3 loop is CASSGSGGYTGELFF. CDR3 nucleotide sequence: TGTGCCAGCAGCGGTAGCGGGGGGTACACCGGGGAGCTGTTTTTT.